This T cell receptor (beta chain) is from a study of blood T cells in healthy people across ages. This clonotype was observed a few times. The V and J ends lost 6 bases and 0 bases respectively, with 15 bases between them. Germline CDR1 and CDR2: DFQATT and SNEGSKA (reference sequence). The CDR3 is 16 residues long. The second PCR ran roughly 6 to 11 cycles with a sample-barcoded 5' primer and J-beta primers. TCRdb re-analysed the 5' RACE reads in MiXCR, keeping a single row per CDR3 protein. The sample has about 1.6 million distinct CDR3 sequences; roughly a third are singletons. This chain connects TRBV20-1 to TRBJ1-6; D unresolved. This TCR came from a woman in her thirties in good health. Sequencing was carried out using blood. CDR3 DNA sequence: TGCAGTGCGAGTGGGATTTTGTACTCCTATAATTCACCCCTCCACTTT. Translated: CSASGILYSYNSPLHF.